The rows below give T cell receptor beta chains drawn from one sample of a study of blood T cell repertoires in COVID-19. Assay used: immunoSEQ multiplex PCR; TCRdb lists only in-frame clones, some missing. This table has about 100,000 clones, about four fifths appearing once. Input material: peripheral blood. These receptors were collected from a woman in her 70s with acute or convalescent COVID-19. CDR3s include the opening cysteine and the closing phenylalanine or tryptophan. The order of the fields is V gene, clone size, J gene, D gene, CDR3 protein, CDR3 DNA. D genes are given only for firm matches. Clone size, where shown, is once, few, many, or a class for clones that have expanded.

>TRBV7-2|few|TRBJ1-2|TRBD1
CASSLSPGQGASGYTF
TGTGCCAGCAGCCTTAGTCCGGGACAGGGGGCTAGCGGCTACACCTTC
>TRBV12-3/TRBV12-4|NA|TRBJ1-6|NA
CASSASNSPLHF
TGTGCCAGCAGTGCGAGCAATTCACCCCTCCACTTT
>TRBV18|once|TRBJ1-1|NA
CASSPPAGAGVNTEAFF
TGTGCCAGCTCACCACCCGCGGGGGCCGGGGTGAACACTGAAGCTTTCTTT
>TRBV19|NA|TRBJ1-1|NA
CASSASTSMTEAFF
TGTGCCAGTAGTGCCTCGACAAGTATGACTGAAGCTTTCTTT
>TRBV6-5|NA|TRBJ1-6|TRBD1
CASSYWQGAENSPLHF
TGTGCCAGCAGTTACTGGCAGGGGGCGGAAAATTCACCCCTCCACTTT
>TRBV4-1|NA|TRBJ1-2|NA
CASSQDSVLGSASNYGYTF
TGCGCCAGCAGCCAAGATTCAGTGCTCGGGTCAGCCTCTAACTATGGCTACACCTTC
>TRBV5-4|NA|TRBJ2-3|NA
CASSSGTDTQYF
TGTGCCAGCAGCTCCGGCACAGATACGCAGTATTTT
>TRBV19|NA|TRBJ1-2|TRBD1
CASINPGTGAAVDYGYTF
TGTGCCAGTATCAATCCGGGGACAGGCGCCGCCGTTGACTATGGCTACACCTTC
>TRBV5-4|NA|TRBJ2-1|TRBD2
CASSLAAGGRYNEQFF
TGTGCCAGCAGCTTGGCAGCGGGGGGACGGTACAATGAGCAGTTCTTC
>TRBV6-5|NA|TRBJ1-1|TRBD1
CASRPTQGLTEAFF
TGTGCCAGCAGGCCCACACAGGGGTTGACTGAAGCTTTCTTT
>TRBV19|NA|TRBJ1-5|TRBD1
CASTWTGNQPQHF
TGTGCCAGTACCTGGACAGGGAATCAGCCCCAGCATTTT
>TRBV6-5|NA|TRBJ1-5|TRBD1
CASSSFEGAGQPQHF
TGTGCCAGCAGTTCCTTTGAGGGGGCAGGTCAGCCCCAGCATTTT
>TRBV2|NA|TRBJ1-6|NA
CASRRTDSPLHF
TGTGCCAGCAGGCGGACAGATTCACCCCTCCACTTT
>TRBV28|NA|TRBJ2-7|NA
CASSLDRFYEQYF
TGTGCCAGCAGTTTGGACAGATTCTACGAGCAGTACTTC
>TRBV5-6|NA|TRBJ1-1|NA
CASGRFRGETEAFF
TGTGCCAGCGGACGGTTTCGGGGAGAGACTGAAGCTTTCTTT
>TRBV2|NA|TRBJ1-2|NA
CASSEGGAGNYGYTF
TGTGCCAGCAGTGAGGGTGGGGCAGGGAACTATGGCTACACCTTC
>TRBV21-1|once|TRBJ2-3|NA
CASSKRGRQGYTDTQYF
TGTGCCAGCAGCAAAAGGGGCCGGCAGGGATACACAGATACGCAGTATTTT
>TRBV19|NA|TRBJ1-2|NA
CASSIGGGNTNYGYTF
TGTGCCAGTAGTATAGGGGGAGGGAACACTAACTATGGCTACACCTTC
>TRBV5-8|NA|TRBJ2-5|NA
CASSLGQGLETQYF
TGTGCCAGCAGCTTGGGGCAGGGATTAGAGACCCAGTACTTC
>TRBV19|NA|TRBJ2-4|TRBD1
CASSPTGGNIQYF
TGTGCCAGTAGTCCAACAGGGGGGAACATTCAGTACTTC
>TRBV28|NA|TRBJ2-7|NA
CASSSTDKYEQYF
TGTGCCAGCAGTTCGACTGATAAGTACGAGCAGTACTTC
>TRBV10-3|few|TRBJ1-1|NA
CAITGTTNTEAFF
TGTGCCATCACTGGGACAACGAACACTGAAGCTTTCTTT
>TRBV14|NA|TRBJ1-3|NA
CASSPMTAGGNTIYF
TGTGCCAGCAGTCCGATGACGGCGGGGGGAAACACCATATATTTT
>TRBV6-4|NA|TRBJ1-6|TRBD1
CASRWDRKMGYNSPLHF
TGTGCCAGCCGGTGGGACAGAAAGATGGGGTATAATTCACCCCTCCACTTT
>TRBV23-1|once|TRBJ1-3|NA
CASSHRTALLGNTIYF
TGCGCCAGCAGTCATAGGACAGCGTTACTAGGAAACACCATATATTTT
>TRBV6-5|once|TRBJ2-1|TRBD2
CASPSGTYNEQFF
TGTGCCAGCCCTAGCGGCACCTACAATGAGCAGTTCTTC